A single sample gave rise to the 17 T cell receptor beta chains below, sequenced in a study of T cell responses to AZD1222 COVID-19 vaccine. The repertoire was sequenced with immunoSEQ multiplex PCR; TCRdb's copy has only in-frame clones and lacks some. The sample includes 130,000 to 150,000 clones, just over 90% of them seen just once. Material: peripheral blood, obtained on day 0 of AZD1222 vaccination. All receptors derive from an adult in good health.

This clone was seen only a few times. This sequence joins TRBV19 and TRBJ1-5, with D perhaps TRBD1 (5 bases). Between the trimmed V and J ends, which lost 6 bases and 4 bases, there was a span of 10 bases. Per the germline V gene, CDR1 is LNHDA and CDR2 is SQIVND (reference sequence). The CDR3 runs to 13 residues. The CDR3 DNA sequence: TGTGCCAGTAGCCCCCAGGGAAATCAGCCCCAGCATTTT. This gives the protein CASSPQGNQPQHF.

The V and J genes are TRBV27 and TRBJ2-1; D ambiguous. CDR1 is MNHEY and CDR2 is SMNVEV in the germline V gene (reference sequence). Trimming stripped 4 bases from V and 3 bases from J, with 4 bases between. The CDR3 is made up of 12 amino acids. CDR3: CASSSLYNEQFF. The DNA of the CDR3 is TGTGCCAGCAGTTCCCTCTACAATGAGCAGTTCTTC.

The chain combines TRBV5-6 with TRBJ1-2; D may be TRBD1 (6 bases). CDR3 length equals 14 residues. Trimming cost V 1 base and J 7 bases, with 14 bases left between them. Germline-derived CDR1 and CDR2 are SGHDT and YYEEEE. The CDR3 protein is CASSLMNRAGGYTF. CDR3 nucleotide sequence: TGTGCCAGCAGCTTGATGAACAGGGCGGGTGGCTACACCTTC.

The rearrangement links TRBV5-6 to TRBJ2-5; 7 bases align to TRBD1. This CDR3 has 15 amino acids. Germline lookup yields CDR1 SGHDT and CDR2 YYEEEE. After removal of 0 bases from V and 1 base from J, the junction contained 3 bases not matched to a gene. CDR3 in amino acids: CASSLVDRSQETQYF. In nucleotides, the CDR3 is TGTGCCAGCAGCTTGGTGGACAGGAGCCAAGAGACCCAGTACTTC.

This clone has just a few counts. The chain recombines TRBV6-5 with TRBJ1-4; D call uncertain. The V gene's germline CDR1 is MNHEY and CDR2 SVGAGI. The CDR3 spans 13 residues. Trimming took 1 base from V and 3 from J, leaving 3 bases between them. The CDR3 bases are TGTGCCAGCAGTTACTTGGCTAATGAAAAACTGTTTTTT. Translating gives CASSYLANEKLFF.

In its sample, this clone was seen once. The chain is built from TRBV6-2 or TRBV6-3 and TRBJ1-5; possibly TRBD1 for D (5 bases). V dropped 2 bases and J dropped 3 bases, with 14 bases sitting between them. Germline-derived CDR1 and CDR2 are MNHEY and SVGEGT. CDR3 size: 16 residues. The CDR3 spells CASSYGGMAFNQPQHF. The CDR3, as DNA: TGTGCCAGCAGTTACGGGGGGATGGCTTTCAATCAGCCCCAGCATTTT.

The V call is TRBV14, the J call TRBJ2-6; 8 bases are a match to TRBD1. In germline, CDR1 is SGHDN, CDR2 FVKESK. V shed 0 bases and J 9 bases; nucleotides not matched to a gene: 19. The CDR3 has 20 amino acids. The CDR3 here is CASSQDETGVFFQSGNVLTF. CDR3 sequence (DNA): TGTGCCAGCAGCCAAGATGAGACAGGGGTCTTTTTCCAATCGGGCAACGTCCTGACTTTC.

This chain joins TRBV4-2 and TRBJ1-3; TRBD1 matches 7 bases. CDR1 is LGHNA and CDR2 is YNFKEQ in the germline V gene. The CDR3 has 17 residues. The junction had 7 bases not matched to a gene; V was cut back by 2 bases and J by 0 bases. CDR3 amino acids: CASSQSDRRGSGNTIYF. As DNA, the CDR3 is TGTGCCAGCAGCCAATCGGACAGGAGGGGCTCTGGAAACACCATATATTTT.

CDR3 amino acids: CASSEGARRQETQYF. CDR3 DNA sequence: TGTGCCAGCAGTGAAGGGGCACGAAGACAAGAGACCCAGTACTTC. The rearrangement links TRBV6-1 to TRBJ2-5; no definite D call. This CDR3 has 15 residues. Looked up from germline, CDR1 is MNHNS and CDR2 is SASEGT. V lost 1 base and J lost 2, with 11 bases in between.

The CDR3 region has the DNA TGTGCCAGCAGCTTGATGGGAGGGGGAACTGAAGCTTTCTTT. As protein: CASSLMGGGTEAFF. The chain joins TRBV5-6 to TRBJ1-1, with D perhaps matching TRBD1 (6 bases). The CDR3 has 14 amino acids. CDR1 and CDR2 from the germline V gene are SGHDT and YYEEEE. Trimming removed 1 base from V and 5 bases from J, with 12 bases in between.

The CDR3 loop reads CASSMARNQPQHF. DNA for the CDR3: TGTGCCAGTAGTATGGCCCGGAATCAGCCCCAGCATTTT. The V gene is TRBV19, the J gene TRBJ1-5; D unclear. Germline V CDR1 and CDR2: LNHDA, SQIVND (reference sequence). V lost 3 bases and J 4 bases, leaving 7 bases between the germline ends. The CDR3 totals 13 residues.

This rearrangement joins TRBV9 to TRBJ2-4; D may be TRBD1 (6 bases). The CDR3 sequence is 17 residues long. The germline V gene encodes CDR1 SGDLS and CDR2 YYNGEE. Trimming cost V 0 bases and J 3 bases, with 16 bases left between them. The CDR3 region is CASSVDGGLGVKNIQYF. The CDR3 DNA follows: TGTGCCAGCAGCGTAGATGGGGGCCTGGGCGTCAAAAACATTCAGTACTTC.

The chain has TRBV19 and TRBJ1-5; TRBD1 aligns across 9 bases. After removal of 5 bases from V and 6 bases from J, the junction contained 5 bases not matched to a gene. The CDR3 contains 14 residues. Germline CDR1 is LNHDA and CDR2 is SQIVND (reference sequence). The CDR3 bases are TGTGCCAGTAGTGGGGACAGGGTAGGTCAGCCCCAGCATTTT. It yields the protein CASSGDRVGQPQHF.

CDR3 sequence reads: CASSVESGQQSPYGYTF. CDR3 nucleotides: TGTGCCAGCAGCGTAGAGTCTGGGCAGCAGTCACCCTATGGCTACACCTTC. The chain carries TRBV9 and TRBJ1-2; D is uncertain. Germline V gene data show CDR1 as SGDLS and CDR2 as YYNGEE. Trimming pared 0 bases from V and 4 bases from J, leaving 19 bases between. CDR3 size: 17 residues.

The table lists this clone with a count of one. The chain couples TRBV3-1 (or the pseudogene TRBV3-2) to TRBJ2-1; TRBD2 might be the D (6 bases). Germline V gene data show CDR1 as LGHDT and CDR2 as YNNKEL (reference sequence). Trimming took off 6 bases at V and 6 bases at J, with 18 bases between the two ends. The CDR3 runs 15 residues. Here the CDR3 DNA reads TGTGCCAGCAGTCCCGGGACTCCCGCGGGCAATGAGCAGTTCTTC. Its translation: CASSPGTPAGNEQFF.

The chain carries TRBV7-2 and TRBJ2-5; 15 nucleotides match TRBD2. CDR1 is SGHTA, CDR2 FQGNSA, per germline. The CDR3 runs 15 residues. V trimming: 3 bases; J trimming: 5 bases; junction bases outside the gene matches: 1. This CDR3 reads CASSLGLAGGETQYF. In nucleotides, the CDR3 is TGTGCCAGCAGCTTGGGACTAGCGGGAGGTGAGACCCAGTACTTC.

The V gene is TRBV7-8, the J gene TRBJ1-3; D not certain. This CDR3 spans 15 amino acids. Per germline, CDR1 SGHVS and CDR2 FQNEAQ. V lost 1 base, J lost 0 bases, and 7 bases lay in between. The CDR3 loop reads CASSLVEFSGNTIYF. The CDR3 nucleotides are TGTGCCAGCAGCTTAGTAGAGTTCTCTGGAAACACCATATATTTT.